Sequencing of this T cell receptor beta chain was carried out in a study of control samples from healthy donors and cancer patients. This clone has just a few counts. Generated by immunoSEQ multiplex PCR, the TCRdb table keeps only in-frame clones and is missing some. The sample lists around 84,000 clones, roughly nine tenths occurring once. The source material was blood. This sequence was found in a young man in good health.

CDR3: CASSPGGGHYEQYF. CDR3 sequence (DNA): TGTGCCAGCAGCCCGGGGGGGGGTCACTACGAGCAGTACTTC. The rearrangement links TRBV11-3 to TRBJ2-7, with 8 bases lining up with TRBD2. The length of the CDR3 is 14 residues. In germline, CDR1 is SGHNT, CDR2 YENEEA. J gave up 3 bases and V 5 bases, and 6 bases lay outside the gene matches.